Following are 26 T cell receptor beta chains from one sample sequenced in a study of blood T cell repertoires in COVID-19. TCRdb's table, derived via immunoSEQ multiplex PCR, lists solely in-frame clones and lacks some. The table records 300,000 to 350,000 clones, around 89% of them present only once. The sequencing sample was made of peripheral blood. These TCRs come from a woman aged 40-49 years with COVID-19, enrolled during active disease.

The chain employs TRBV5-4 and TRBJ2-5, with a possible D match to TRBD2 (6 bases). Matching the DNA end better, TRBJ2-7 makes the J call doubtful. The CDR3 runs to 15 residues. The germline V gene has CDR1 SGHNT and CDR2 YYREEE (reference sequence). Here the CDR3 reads CASSPQGPGLYEQYF. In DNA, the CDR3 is TGTGCCAGCAGCCCCCAGGGTCCGGGACTCTACGAGCAGTACTTC.

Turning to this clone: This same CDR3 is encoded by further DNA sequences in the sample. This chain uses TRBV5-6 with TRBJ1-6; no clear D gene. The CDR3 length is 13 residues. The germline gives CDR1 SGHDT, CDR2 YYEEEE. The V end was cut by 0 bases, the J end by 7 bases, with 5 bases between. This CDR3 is CASSLDRNSPLHF. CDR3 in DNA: TGTGCCAGCAGCTTGGACAGAAATTCACCCCTCCACTTT.

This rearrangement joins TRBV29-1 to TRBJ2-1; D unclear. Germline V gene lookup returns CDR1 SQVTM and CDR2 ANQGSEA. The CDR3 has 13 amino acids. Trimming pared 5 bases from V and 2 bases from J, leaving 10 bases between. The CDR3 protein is CSVLRTTYNEQFF. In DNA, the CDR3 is TGCAGCGTTCTAAGAACCACCTACAATGAGCAGTTCTTC.

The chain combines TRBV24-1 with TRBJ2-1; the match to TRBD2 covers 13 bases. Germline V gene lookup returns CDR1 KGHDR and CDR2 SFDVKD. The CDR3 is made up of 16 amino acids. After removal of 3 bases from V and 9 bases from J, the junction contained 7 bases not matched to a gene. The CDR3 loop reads CATSDGTSGISGEQFF. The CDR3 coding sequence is TGTGCCACCAGTGATGGGACTAGCGGGATCAGTGGTGAGCAGTTCTTC.

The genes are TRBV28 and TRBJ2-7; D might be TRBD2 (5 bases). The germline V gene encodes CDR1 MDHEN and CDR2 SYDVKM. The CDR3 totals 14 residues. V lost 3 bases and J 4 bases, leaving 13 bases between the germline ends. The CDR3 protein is CASSFGLEQYEQYF. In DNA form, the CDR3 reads TGTGCCAGCAGTTTCGGACTCGAACAATACGAGCAGTACTTC.

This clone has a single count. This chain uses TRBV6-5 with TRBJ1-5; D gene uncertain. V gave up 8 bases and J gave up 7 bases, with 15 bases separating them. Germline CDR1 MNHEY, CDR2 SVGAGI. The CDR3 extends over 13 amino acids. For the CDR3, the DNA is TGTGCCAGCCATGGGGAGCCCTGGCAGCCCCAGCATTTT. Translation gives CASHGEPWQPQHF.

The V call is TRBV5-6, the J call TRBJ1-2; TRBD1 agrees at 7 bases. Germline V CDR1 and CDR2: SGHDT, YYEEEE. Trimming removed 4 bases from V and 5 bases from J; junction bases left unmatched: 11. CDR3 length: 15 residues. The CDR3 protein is CASSRDRESLYGYTF. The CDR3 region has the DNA TGTGCCAGCAGCCGAGACAGGGAAAGCTTATATGGCTACACCTTC.

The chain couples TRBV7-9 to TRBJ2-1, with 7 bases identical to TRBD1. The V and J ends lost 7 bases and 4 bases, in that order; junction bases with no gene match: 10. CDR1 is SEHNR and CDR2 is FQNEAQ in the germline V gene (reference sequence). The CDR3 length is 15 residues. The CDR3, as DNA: TGTGCCAGCATCCTAGGGGGCCTCCTTTACAATGAGCAGTTCTTC. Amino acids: CASILGGLLYNEQFF. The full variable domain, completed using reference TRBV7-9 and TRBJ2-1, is DTGVSQNPRHKITKRGQNVTFRCDPISEHNRLYWYRQTLGQGPEFLTYFQNEAQLEKSRLLSDRFSAERPKGSFSTLEIQRTEQGDSAMYLCASILGGLLYNEQFFGPGTRLTVL.

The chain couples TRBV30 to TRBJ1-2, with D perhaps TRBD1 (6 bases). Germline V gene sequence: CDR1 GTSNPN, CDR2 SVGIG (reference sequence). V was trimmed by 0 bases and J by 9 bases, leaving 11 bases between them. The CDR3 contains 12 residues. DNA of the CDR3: TGTGCCTGGAGTGTACTTGACAGGAGCTACACCTTC. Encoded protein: CAWSVLDRSYTF.

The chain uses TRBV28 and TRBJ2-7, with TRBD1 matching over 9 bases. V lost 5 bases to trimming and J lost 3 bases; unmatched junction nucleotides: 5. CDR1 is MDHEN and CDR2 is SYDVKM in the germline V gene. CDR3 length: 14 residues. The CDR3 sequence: CASSTGTGNYEQYF. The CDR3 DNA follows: TGTGCCAGCAGTACCGGGACAGGGAACTACGAGCAGTACTTC.

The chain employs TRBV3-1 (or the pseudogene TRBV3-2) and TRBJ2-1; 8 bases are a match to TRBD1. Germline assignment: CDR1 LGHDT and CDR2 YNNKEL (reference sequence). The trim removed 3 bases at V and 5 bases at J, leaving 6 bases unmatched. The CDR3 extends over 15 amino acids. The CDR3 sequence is CASSQGTGQNNEQFF. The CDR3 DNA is TGTGCCAGCAGCCAGGGGACAGGACAAAACAATGAGCAGTTCTTC.

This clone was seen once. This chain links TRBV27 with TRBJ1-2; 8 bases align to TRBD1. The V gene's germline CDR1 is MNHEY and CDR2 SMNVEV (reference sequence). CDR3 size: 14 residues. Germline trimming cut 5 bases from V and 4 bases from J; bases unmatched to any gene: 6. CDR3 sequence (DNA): TGTGCCAGCAGTACTCGGACAGGGCCCTATGGCTACACCTTC. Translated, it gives CASSTRTGPYGYTF.

CDR3 amino acids: CASSQDLGSGGLSSYEQYF. The DNA of the CDR3 is TGTGCCAGCAGCCAAGATCTTGGCAGCGGGGGGTTGAGCTCCTACGAGCAGTACTTC. This chain links TRBV14 with TRBJ2-7; 9 nucleotides match TRBD2. The V gene end was trimmed by 0 bases and the J gene end by 0 bases; junction bases not matched to a gene: 12. CDR1 SGHDN and CDR2 FVKESK come from the germline V gene. The CDR3 sequence is 19 residues long.

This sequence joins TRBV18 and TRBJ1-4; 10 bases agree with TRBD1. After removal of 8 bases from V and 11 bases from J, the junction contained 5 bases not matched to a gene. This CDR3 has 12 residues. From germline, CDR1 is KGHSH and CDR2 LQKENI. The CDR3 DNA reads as TGTGCCAGCGCGGACAGGGGGGCGAAACTGTTTTTT. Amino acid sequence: CASADRGAKLFF.

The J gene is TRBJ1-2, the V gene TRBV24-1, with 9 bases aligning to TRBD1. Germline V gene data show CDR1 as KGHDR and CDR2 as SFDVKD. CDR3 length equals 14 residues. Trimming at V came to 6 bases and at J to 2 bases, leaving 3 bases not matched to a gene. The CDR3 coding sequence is TGTGCCACCAGTCTCACAGGGGGCAACTATGGCTACACCTTC. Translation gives CATSLTGGNYGYTF.

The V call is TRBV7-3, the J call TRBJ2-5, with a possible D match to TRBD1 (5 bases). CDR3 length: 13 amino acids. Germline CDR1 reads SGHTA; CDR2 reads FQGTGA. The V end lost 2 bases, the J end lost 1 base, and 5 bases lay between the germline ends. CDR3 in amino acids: CASSLGAQETQYF. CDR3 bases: TGTGCCAGCAGCTTAGGGGCCCAAGAGACCCAGTACTTC.

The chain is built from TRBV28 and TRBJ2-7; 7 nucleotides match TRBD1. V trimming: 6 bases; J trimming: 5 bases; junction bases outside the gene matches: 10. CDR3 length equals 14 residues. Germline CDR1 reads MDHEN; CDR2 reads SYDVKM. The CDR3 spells CASRGRTGSNEQYF. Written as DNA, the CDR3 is TGTGCCAGCAGGGGACGGACAGGTTCAAACGAGCAGTACTTC.

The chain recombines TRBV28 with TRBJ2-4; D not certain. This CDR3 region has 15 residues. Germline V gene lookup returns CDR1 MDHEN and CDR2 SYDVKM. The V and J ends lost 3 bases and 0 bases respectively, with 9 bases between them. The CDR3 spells CASSFDMVAKNIQYF. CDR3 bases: TGTGCCAGCAGTTTCGACATGGTAGCCAAAAACATTCAGTACTTC.

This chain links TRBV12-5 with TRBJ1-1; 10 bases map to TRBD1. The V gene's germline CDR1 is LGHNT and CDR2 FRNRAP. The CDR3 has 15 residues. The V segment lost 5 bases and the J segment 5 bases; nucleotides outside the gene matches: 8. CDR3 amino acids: CASGLWTGGGTEAFF. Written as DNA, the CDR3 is TGTGCTAGTGGTCTGTGGACAGGGGGGGGGACTGAAGCTTTCTTT.

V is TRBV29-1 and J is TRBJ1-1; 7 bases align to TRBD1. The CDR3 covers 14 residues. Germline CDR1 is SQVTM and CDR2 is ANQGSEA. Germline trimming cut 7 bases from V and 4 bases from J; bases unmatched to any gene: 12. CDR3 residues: CSAQGVGVGTEAFF. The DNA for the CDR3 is TGCAGCGCCCAGGGGGTGGGAGTGGGCACTGAAGCTTTCTTT.

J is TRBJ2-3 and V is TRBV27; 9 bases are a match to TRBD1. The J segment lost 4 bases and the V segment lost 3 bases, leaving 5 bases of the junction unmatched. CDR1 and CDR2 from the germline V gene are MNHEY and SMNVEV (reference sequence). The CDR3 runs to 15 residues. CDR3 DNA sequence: TGTGCCAGCAGTTTCCGACAGGGGGGGTCAGATACGCAGTATTTT. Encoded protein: CASSFRQGGSDTQYF.

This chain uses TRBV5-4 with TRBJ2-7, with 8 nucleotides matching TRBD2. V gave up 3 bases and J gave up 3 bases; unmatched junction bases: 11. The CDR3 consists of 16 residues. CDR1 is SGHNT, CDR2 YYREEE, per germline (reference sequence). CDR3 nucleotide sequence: TGTGCCAGCAGCTATGTAATGACTAGCGAGGTCTACGAGCAGTACTTC. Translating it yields CASSYVMTSEVYEQYF.

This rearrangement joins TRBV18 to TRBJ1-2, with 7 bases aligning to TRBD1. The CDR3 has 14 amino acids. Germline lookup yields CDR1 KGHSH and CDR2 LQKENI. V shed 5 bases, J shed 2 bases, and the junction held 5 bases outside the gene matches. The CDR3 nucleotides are TGTGCCAGCTCATCGTCGACAGGGAACTATGGCTACACCTTC. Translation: CASSSSTGNYGYTF. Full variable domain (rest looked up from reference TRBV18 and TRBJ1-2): NAGVMQNPRHLVRRRGQEARLRCSPMKGHSHVYWYRQLPEEGLKFMVYLQKENIIDESGMPKERFSAEFPKEGPSILRIQQVVRGDSAAYFCASSSSTGNYGYTFGSGTRLTVV.

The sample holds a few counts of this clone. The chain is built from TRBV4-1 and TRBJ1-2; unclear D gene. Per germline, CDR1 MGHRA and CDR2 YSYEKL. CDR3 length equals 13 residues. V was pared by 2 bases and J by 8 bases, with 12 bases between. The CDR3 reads CASSQPSREGYTF. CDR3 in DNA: TGCGCCAGCAGCCAACCCTCCCGAGAGGGCTACACCTTC.

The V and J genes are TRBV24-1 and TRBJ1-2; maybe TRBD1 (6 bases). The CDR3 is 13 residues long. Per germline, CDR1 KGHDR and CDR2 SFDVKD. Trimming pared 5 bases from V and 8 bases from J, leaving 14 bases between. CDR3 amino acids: CATSAGGSLGYTF. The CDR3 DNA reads TGTGCCACCAGTGCGGGGGGCAGCCTCGGCTACACCTTC.

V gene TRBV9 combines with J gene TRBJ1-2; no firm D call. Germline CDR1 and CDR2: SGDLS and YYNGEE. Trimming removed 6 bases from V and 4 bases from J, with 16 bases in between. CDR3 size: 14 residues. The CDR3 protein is CASTHGNPSYGYTF. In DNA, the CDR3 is TGTGCCAGCACCCACGGGAACCCTTCCTATGGCTACACCTTC.